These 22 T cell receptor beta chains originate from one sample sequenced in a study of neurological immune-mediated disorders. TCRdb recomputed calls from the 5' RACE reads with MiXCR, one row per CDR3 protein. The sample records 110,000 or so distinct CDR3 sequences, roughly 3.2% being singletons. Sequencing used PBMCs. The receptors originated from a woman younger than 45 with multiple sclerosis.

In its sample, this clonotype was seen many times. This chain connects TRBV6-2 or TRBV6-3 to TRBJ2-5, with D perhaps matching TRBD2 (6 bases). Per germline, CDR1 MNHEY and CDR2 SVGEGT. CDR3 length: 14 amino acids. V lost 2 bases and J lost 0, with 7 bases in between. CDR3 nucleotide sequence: TGTGCCAGCAGTTACCGGGACTACCAAGAGACCCAGTACTTC. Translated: CASSYRDYQETQYF.

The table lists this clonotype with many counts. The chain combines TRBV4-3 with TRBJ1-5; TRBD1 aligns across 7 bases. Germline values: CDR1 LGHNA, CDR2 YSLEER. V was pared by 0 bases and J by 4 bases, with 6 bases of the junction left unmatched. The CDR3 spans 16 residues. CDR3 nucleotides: TGCGCCAGCAGCCAAGATATAAAGACAGGGAATCAGCCCCAGCATTTT. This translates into CASSQDIKTGNQPQHF.

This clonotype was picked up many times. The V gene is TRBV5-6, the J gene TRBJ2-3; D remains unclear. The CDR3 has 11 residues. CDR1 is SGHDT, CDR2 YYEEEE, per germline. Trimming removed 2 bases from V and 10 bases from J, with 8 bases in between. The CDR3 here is CASSLGLAQYF. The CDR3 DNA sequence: TGTGCCAGCAGCTTAGGATTGGCGCAGTATTTT.

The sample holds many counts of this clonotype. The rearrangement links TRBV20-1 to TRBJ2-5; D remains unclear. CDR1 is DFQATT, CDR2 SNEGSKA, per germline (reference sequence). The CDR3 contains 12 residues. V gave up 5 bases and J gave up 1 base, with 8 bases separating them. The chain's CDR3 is CSARVIQETQYF. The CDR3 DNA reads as TGCAGTGCTCGCGTAATCCAAGAGACCCAGTACTTC.

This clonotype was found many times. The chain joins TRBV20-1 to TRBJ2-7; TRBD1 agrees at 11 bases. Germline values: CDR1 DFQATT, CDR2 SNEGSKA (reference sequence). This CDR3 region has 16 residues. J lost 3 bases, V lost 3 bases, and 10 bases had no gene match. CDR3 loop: CSARDRSGTGGYEQYF. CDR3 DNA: TGCAGTGCTAGGGATAGATCCGGGACAGGGGGCTACGAGCAGTACTTC.

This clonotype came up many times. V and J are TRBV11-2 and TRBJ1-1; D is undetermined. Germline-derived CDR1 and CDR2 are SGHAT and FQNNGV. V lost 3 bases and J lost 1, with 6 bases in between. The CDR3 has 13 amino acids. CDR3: CASSFQSNTEAFF. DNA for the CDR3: TGTGCCAGCAGCTTTCAGTCGAACACTGAAGCTTTCTTT.

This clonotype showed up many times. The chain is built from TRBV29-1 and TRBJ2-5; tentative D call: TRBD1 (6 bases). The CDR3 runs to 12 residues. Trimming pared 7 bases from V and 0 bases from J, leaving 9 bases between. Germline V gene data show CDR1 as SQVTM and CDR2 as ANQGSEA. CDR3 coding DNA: TGCAGCGGGACAGAGAACCAAGAGACCCAGTACTTC. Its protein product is CSGTENQETQYF.

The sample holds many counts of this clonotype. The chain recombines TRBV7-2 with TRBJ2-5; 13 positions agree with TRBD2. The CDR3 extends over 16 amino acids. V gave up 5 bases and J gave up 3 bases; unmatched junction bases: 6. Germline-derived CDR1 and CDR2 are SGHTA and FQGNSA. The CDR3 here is CASSPLGLAGKETQYF. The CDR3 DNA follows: TGTGCCAGCAGCCCCCTGGGACTAGCGGGAAAAGAGACCCAGTACTTC. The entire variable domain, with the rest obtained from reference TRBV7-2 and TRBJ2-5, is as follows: GAGVSQSPSNKVTEKGKDVELRCDPISGHTALYWYRQSLGQGLEFLIYFQGNSAPDKSGLPSDRFSAERTGGSVSTLTIQRTQQEDSAVYLCASSPLGLAGKETQYFGPGTRLLVL.

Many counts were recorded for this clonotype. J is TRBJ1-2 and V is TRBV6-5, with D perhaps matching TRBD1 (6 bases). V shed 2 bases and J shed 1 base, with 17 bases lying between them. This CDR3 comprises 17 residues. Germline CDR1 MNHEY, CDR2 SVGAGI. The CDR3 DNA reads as TGTGCCAGCAGTTACGGGCCACAGGGTGCCGTTAACTATGGCTACACCTTC. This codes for CASSYGPQGAVNYGYTF.

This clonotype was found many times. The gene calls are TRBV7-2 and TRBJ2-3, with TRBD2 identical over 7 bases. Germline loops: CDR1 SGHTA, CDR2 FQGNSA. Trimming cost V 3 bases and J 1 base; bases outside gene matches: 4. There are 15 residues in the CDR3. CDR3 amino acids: CASSFQRGGTDTQYF. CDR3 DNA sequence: TGTGCCAGCAGCTTTCAGCGGGGAGGCACAGATACGCAGTATTTT.

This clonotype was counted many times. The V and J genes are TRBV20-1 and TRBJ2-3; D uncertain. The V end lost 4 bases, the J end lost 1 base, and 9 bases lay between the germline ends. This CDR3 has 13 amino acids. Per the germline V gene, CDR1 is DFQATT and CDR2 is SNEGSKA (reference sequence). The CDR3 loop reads CSAISLGTDTQYF. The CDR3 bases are TGCAGTGCTATCTCGTTGGGCACAGATACGCAGTATTTT.

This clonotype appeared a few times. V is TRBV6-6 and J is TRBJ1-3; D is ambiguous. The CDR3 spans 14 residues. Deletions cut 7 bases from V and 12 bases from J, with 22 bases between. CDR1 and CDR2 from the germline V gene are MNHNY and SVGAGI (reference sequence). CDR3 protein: CASTRENSGKNIYF. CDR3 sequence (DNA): TGTGCCAGCACCAGAGAGAACTCTGGAAAAAACATATATTTT.

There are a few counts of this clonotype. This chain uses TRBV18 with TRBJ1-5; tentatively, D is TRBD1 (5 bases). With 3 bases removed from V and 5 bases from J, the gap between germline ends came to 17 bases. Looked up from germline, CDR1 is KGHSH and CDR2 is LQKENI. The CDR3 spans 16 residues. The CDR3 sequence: CASSPSWQGSHQPQHF. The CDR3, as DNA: TGTGCCAGCTCACCCTCCTGGCAGGGAAGTCATCAGCCCCAGCATTTT.

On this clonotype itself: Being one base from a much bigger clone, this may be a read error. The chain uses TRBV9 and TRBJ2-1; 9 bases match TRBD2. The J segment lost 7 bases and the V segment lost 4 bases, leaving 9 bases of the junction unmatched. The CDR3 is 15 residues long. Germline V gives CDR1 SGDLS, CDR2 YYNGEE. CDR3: CASSHLAGERNEQFF. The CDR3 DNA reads TGTGCCAGCAGCCACTTAGCGGGAGAAAGGAATGAGCAGTTCTTC.

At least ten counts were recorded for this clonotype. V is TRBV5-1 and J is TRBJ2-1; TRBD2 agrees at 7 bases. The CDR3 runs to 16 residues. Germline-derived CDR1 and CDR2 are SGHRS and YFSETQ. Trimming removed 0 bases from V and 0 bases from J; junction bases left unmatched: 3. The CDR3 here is CASSLGAGTSYNEQFF. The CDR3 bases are TGCGCCAGCAGCTTGGGAGCGGGGACCTCCTACAATGAGCAGTTCTTC.

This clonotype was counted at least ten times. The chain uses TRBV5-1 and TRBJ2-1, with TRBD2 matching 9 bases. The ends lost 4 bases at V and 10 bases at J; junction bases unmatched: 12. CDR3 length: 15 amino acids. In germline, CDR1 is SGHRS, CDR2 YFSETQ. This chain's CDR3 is CASSPLAGEEKEQFF. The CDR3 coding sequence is TGCGCCAGCAGCCCTTTAGCGGGAGAGGAGAAGGAGCAGTTCTTC.

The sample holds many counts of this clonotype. This CDR3 is CASSLGQGLNSPLHF. As DNA, the CDR3 is TGTGCCAGCAGTTTGGGACAGGGTCTGAATTCACCCCTCCACTTT. The chain has TRBV12-3 or TRBV12-4 and TRBJ1-6; 9 bases are a match to TRBD1. This CDR3 contains 15 residues. Trimming cost V 3 bases and J 7 bases; bases outside gene matches: 4.

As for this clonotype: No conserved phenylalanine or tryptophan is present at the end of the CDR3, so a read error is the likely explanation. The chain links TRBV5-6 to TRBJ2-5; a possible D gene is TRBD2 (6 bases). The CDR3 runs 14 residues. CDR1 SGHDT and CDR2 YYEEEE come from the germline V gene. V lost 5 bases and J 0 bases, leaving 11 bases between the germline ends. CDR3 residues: CASREGPHQETQYN. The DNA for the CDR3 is TGTGCCAGCAGGGAGGGACCGCACCAAGAGACCCAGTACAAC.

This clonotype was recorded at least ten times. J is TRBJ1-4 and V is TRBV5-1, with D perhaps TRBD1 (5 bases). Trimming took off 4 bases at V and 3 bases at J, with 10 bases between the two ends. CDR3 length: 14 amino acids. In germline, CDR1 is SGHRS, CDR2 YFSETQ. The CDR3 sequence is CASSAGTANEKLFF. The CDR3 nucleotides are TGCGCCAGCAGCGCCGGGACGGCTAATGAAAAACTGTTTTTT.

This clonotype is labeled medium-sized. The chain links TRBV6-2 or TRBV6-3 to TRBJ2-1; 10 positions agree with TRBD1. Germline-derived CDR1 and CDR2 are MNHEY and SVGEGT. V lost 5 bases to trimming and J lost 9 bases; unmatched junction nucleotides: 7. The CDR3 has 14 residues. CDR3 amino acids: CASSGGQGSSEQFF. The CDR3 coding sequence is TGTGCCAGCAGTGGGGGACAGGGGAGTAGTGAGCAGTTCTTC.

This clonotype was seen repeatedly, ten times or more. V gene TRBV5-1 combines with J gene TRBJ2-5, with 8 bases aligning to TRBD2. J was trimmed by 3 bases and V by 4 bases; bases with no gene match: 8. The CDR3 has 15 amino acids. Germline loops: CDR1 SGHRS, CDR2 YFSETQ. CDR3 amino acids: CASSRGLALEETQYF. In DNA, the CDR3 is TGCGCCAGCAGCAGAGGACTAGCCCTGGAAGAGACCCAGTACTTC.

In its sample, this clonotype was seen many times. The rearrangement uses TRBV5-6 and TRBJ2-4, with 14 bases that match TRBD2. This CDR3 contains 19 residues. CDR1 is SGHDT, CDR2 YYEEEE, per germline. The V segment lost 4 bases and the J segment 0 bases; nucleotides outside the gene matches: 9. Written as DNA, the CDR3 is TGTGCCAGCAGCGTGGGACTAGCGGGGGCCGAGCTAGCCAAAAACATTCAGTACTTC. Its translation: CASSVGLAGAELAKNIQYF.